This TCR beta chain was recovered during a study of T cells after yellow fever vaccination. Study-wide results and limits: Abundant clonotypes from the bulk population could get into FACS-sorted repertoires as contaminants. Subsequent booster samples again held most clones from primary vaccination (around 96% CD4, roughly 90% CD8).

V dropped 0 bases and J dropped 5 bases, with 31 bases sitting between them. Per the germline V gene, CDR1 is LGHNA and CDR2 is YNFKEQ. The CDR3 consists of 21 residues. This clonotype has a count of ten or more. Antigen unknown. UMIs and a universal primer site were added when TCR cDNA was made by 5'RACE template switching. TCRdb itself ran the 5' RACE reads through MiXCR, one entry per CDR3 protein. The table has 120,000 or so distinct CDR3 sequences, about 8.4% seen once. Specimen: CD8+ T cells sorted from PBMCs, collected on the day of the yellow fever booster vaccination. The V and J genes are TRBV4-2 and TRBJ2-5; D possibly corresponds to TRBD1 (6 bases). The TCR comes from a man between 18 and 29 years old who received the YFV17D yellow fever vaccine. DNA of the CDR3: TGTGCCAGCAGCCAAGATCCAGGGGCCGGCTGGGGCCGTGACGCCAGGGAGACCCAGTACTTC. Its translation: CASSQDPGAGWGRDARETQYF.